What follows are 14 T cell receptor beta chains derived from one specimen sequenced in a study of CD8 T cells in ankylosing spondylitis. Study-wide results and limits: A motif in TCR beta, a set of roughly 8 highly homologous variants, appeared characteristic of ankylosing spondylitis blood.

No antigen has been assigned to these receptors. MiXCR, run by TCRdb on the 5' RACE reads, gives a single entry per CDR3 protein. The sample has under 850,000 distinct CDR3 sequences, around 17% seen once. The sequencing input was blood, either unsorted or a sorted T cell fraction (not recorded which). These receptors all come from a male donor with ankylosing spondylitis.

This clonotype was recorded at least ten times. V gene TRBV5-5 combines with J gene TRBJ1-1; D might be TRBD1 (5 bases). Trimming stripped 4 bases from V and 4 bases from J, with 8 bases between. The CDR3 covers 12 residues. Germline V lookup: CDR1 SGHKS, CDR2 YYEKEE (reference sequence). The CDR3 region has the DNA TGTGCCAGCAGCCGTGGGGGCACTGAAGCTTTCTTT. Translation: CASSRGGTEAFF.

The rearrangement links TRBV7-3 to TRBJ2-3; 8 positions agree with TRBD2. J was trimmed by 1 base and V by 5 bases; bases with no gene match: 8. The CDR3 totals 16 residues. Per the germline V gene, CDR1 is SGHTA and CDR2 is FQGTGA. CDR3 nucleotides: TGTGCCAGCAGCCCCAGCCCGCGGGGGGGCACAGATACGCAGTATTTT. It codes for CASSPSPRGGTDTQYF.

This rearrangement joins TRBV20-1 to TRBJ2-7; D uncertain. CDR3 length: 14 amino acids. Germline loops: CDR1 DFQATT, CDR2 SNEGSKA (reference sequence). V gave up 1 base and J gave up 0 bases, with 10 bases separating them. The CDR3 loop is CSARGDHSSYEQYF. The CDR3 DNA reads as TGCAGTGCTAGAGGGGATCACAGCTCCTACGAGCAGTACTTC.

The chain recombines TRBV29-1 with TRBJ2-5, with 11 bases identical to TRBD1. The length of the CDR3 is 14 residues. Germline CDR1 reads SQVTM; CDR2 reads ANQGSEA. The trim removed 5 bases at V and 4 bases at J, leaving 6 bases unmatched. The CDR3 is CSVPGQGAGETQYF. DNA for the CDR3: TGCAGCGTTCCCGGACAGGGGGCGGGAGAGACCCAGTACTTC.

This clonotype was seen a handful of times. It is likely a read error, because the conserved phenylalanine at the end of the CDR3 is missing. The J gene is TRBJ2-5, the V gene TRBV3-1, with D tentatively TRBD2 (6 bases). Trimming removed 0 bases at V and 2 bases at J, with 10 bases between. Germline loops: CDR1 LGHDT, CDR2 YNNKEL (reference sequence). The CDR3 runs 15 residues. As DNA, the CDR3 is TGTGCCAGCAGCCAAGATCTTGGAGGGCAAGAGACCCAGTACATC. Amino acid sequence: CASSQDLGGQETQYI.

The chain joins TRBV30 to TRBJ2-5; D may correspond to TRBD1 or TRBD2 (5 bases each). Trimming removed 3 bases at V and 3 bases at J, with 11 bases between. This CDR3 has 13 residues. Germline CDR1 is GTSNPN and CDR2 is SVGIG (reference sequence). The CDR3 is CAWSYGTEETQYF. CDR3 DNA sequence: TGTGCCTGGAGCTACGGGACGGAAGAGACCCAGTACTTC.

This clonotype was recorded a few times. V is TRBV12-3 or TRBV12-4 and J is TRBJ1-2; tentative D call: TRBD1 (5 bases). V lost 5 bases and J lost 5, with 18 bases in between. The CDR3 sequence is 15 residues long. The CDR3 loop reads CASSPGPGGEYGYTF. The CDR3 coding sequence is TGTGCCAGCAGTCCCGGCCCAGGAGGGGAGTATGGCTACACCTTC.

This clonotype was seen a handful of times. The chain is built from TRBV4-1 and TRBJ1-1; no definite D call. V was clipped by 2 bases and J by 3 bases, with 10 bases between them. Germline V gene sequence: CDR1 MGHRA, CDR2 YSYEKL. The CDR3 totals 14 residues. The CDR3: CASSQRWTYTEAFF. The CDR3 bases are TGCGCCAGCAGCCAACGGTGGACCTACACTGAAGCTTTCTTT.

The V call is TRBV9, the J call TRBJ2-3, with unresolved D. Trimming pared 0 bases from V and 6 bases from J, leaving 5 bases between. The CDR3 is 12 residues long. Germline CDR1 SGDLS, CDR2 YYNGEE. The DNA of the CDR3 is TGTGCCAGCAGCGTAGTTGGTGATACGCAGTATTTT. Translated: CASSVVGDTQYF.

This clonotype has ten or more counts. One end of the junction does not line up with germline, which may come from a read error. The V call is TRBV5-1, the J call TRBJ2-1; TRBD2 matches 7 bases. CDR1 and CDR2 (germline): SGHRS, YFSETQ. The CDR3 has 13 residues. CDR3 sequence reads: CASSLGGGDEQFF. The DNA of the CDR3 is TGTGCCAGCAGCTTGGGCGGGGGTGATGAGCAGTTCTTC.

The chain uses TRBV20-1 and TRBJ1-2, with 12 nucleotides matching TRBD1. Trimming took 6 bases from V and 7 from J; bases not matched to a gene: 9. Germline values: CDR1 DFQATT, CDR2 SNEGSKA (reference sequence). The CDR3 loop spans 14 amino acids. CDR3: CSAPPGQGAFGYTF. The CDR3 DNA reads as TGCAGTGCGCCCCCGGGACAGGGGGCTTTTGGCTACACCTTC.

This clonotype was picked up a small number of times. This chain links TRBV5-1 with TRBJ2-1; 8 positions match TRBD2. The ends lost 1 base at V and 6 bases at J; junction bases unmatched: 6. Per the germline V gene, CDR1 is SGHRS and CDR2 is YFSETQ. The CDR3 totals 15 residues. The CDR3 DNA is TGCGCCAGCAGCTTGACAGGACGGGGGGGCAATGAGCAGTTCTTC. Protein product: CASSLTGRGGNEQFF.

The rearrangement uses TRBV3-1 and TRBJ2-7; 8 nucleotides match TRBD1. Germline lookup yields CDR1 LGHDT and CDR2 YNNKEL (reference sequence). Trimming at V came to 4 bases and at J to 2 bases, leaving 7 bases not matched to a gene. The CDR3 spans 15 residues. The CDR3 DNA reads TGTGCCAGCAGCCTCGGGCAGGGGGCTCCCTACGAGCAGTACTTC. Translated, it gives CASSLGQGAPYEQYF.

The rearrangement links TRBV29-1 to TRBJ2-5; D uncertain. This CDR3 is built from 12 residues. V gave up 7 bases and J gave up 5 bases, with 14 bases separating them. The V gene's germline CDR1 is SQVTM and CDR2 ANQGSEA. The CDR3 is CSAEVAWETQYF. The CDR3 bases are TGCAGCGCCGAAGTCGCGTGGGAGACCCAGTACTTC.